Listed below are T cell receptor beta chains from one sample, sequenced in a study of shared clonotypes between healthy human individuals. Sequencing was performed with immunoSEQ multiplex PCR; in TCRdb, only in-frame clones are kept and a portion is missing. The sample includes about 980,000 clones, about 80% of them seen just once. The sample consisted of memory CD4+ T cells sorted from blood. These receptors all stem from a man younger than 35 in good health. The CDR3 runs from the conserved cysteine through the conserved F or W. The order of the fields is CDR3 protein, CDR3 DNA, D gene, V gene, clone size, J gene. A D gene is named only where the DNA matches it firmly. Clone sizes are given selectively: once, few, many, or a class where the clone is expanded.

CDR3: CASSLTSGNTIYF; DNA: TGCGCCAGCAGCTTGACCTCTGGAAACACCATATATTTT; D: .; V: TRBV5-1; size: many; J: TRBJ1-3
CDR3: CASSQPTRDRGGSPLHF; DNA: TGCGCCAGCAGCCAACCAACGCGGGACAGGGGTGGTTCACCCCTCCACTTT; D: TRBD1; V: TRBV4-1; size: once; J: TRBJ1-6
CDR3: CASRTIAGDHNEQFF; DNA: TGTGCCAGCAGGACGATAGCGGGGGACCACAATGAGCAGTTCTTC; D: TRBD2; V: TRBV6-1; size: .; J: TRBJ2-1
CDR3: CASSMTDSPLDIQYF; DNA: TGTGCCAGCAGCATGACGGACAGCCCCTTAGACATTCAGTACTTC; D: .; V: TRBV7-2; size: .; J: TRBJ2-4
CDR3: CASSRTSSTDTQYF; DNA: TGTGCCAGCTCGCGGACTAGCTCCACAGATACGCAGTATTTT; D: TRBD2; V: TRBV18; size: .; J: TRBJ2-3
CDR3: CASSAGLAGGPGTDTQYF; DNA: TGTGCCAGCAGTGCCGGACTAGCGGGAGGGCCCGGCACAGATACGCAGTATTTT; D: TRBD2; V: TRBV9; size: .; J: TRBJ2-3
CDR3: CATEGTEPSGANVLTF; DNA: TGTGCCACCGAAGGGACAGAACCATCTGGGGCCAACGTCCTGACTTTC; D: TRBD1; V: TRBV28; size: .; J: TRBJ2-6
CDR3: CAWKSGTRETQYF; DNA: TGTGCCTGGAAGTCAGGGACAAGGGAGACCCAGTACTTC; D: .; V: TRBV30; size: .; J: TRBJ2-5
CDR3: CAWKSGRLGEQYF; DNA: TGTGCCTGGAAAAGTGGGAGATTAGGAGAGCAGTACTTC; D: .; V: TRBV30; size: .; J: TRBJ2-5
CDR3: CASSGGGAASADTQYF; DNA: TGTGCCAGCAGCGGCGGGGGGGCCGCTAGTGCAGATACGCAGTATTTT; D: TRBD2; V: TRBV9; size: .; J: TRBJ2-3
CDR3: CASSAGLAGVETQYF; DNA: TGTGCCAGCAGCGCCGGGCTAGCGGGAGTGGAGACCCAGTACTTC; D: TRBD2; V: TRBV7-2; size: .; J: TRBJ2-5
CDR3: CSVGGLATDTQYF; DNA: TGCAGCGTTGGGGGACTAGCGACAGATACGCAGTATTTT; D: TRBD2; V: TRBV29-1; size: .; J: TRBJ2-3
CDR3: CASGVERGDTQYF; DNA: TGTGCGTCGGGCGTAGAGCGGGGAGATACGCAGTATTTT; D: TRBD2; V: TRBV2; size: .; J: TRBJ2-3
CDR3: CASSRTGSYGYTF; DNA: TGTGCCAGCAGCCGAACAGGGAGCTATGGCTACACCTTC; D: .; V: TRBV14; size: .; J: TRBJ1-2
CDR3: CASRKGEFTDTQYF; DNA: TGTGCCAGCAGGAAGGGGGAGTTCACAGATACGCAGTATTTT; D: .; V: TRBV6-1; size: .; J: TRBJ2-3
CDR3: CASSLRVGEQFF; DNA: TGTGCCAGCAGCCTCAGGGTTGGAGAGCAGTTCTTC; D: .; V: TRBV28; size: .; J: TRBJ2-1
CDR3: CASTLSGGSGNTIYF; DNA: TGTGCCAGCACCCTTTCGGGAGGTTCTGGAAACACCATATATTTT; D: .; V: TRBV2; size: .; J: TRBJ1-3
CDR3: CASSLGRGTDTQYF; DNA: TGTGCCAGCAGCTTAGGGCGGGGCACAGATACGCAGTATTTT; D: .; V: TRBV7-9; size: .; J: TRBJ2-3
CDR3: CASSRWGLSYNEQFF; DNA: TGTGCCAGCAGCCGTTGGGGGCTCTCCTACAATGAGCAGTTCTTC; D: .; V: TRBV5-6; size: .; J: TRBJ2-1
CDR3: CASSHYPGTGVVIETQYF; DNA: TGCGCCAGCAGCCACTATCCCGGGACAGGGGTAGTTATAGAGACCCAGTACTTC; D: TRBD1; V: TRBV4-3; size: .; J: TRBJ2-5
CDR3: CASSPGTEGRTGELFF; DNA: TGCGCCAGCAGCCCCGGAACGGAAGGGAGAACCGGGGAGCTGTTTTTT; D: .; V: TRBV4-1; size: .; J: TRBJ2-2
CDR3: CASSLNTGNQETQYF; DNA: TGTGCCAGCAGCTTAAATACAGGAAACCAAGAGACCCAGTACTTC; D: .; V: TRBV7-9; size: .; J: TRBJ2-5
CDR3: CATETGLAKNIQYF; DNA: TGTGCCACCGAGACAGGGTTGGCCAAAAACATTCAGTACTTC; D: TRBD1; V: TRBV6-6; size: few; J: TRBJ2-4
CDR3: CASSYDRAYEQYF; DNA: TGCGCCAGCAGCTACGACAGGGCTTACGAGCAGTACTTC; D: TRBD1; V: TRBV5-1; size: .; J: TRBJ2-7
CDR3: CAILKGLGGSNQPQHF; DNA: TGTGCCATCCTCAAGGGGTTGGGAGGAAGCAATCAGCCCCAGCATTTT; D: .; V: TRBV19; size: .; J: TRBJ1-5
CDR3: CASSPQGIGYTF; DNA: TGCGCCAGCAGTCCGCAGGGGATTGGCTACACCTTC; D: .; V: TRBV5-1; size: .; J: TRBJ1-2
CDR3: CASSFTQGGNGYTF; DNA: TGCGCCAGCAGCTTTACACAGGGGGGAAATGGCTACACCTTC; D: TRBD1; V: TRBV5-1; size: .; J: TRBJ1-2
CDR3: CASGYRRGAQETQYF; DNA: TGTGCCAGCGGATATAGGAGGGGGGCCCAAGAGACCCAGTACTTC; D: .; V: TRBV27; size: .; J: TRBJ2-5
CDR3: CASSRGGAGSYEQYF; DNA: TGTGCCAGCAGCCGAGGGGGGGCTGGGTCCTACGAGCAGTACTTC; D: .; V: TRBV6-5; size: .; J: TRBJ2-7
CDR3: CASSPTSGASSYNEQFF; DNA: TGTGCCAGCTCACCAACTAGCGGGGCGAGCTCCTACAATGAGCAGTTCTTC; D: TRBD2; V: TRBV18; size: .; J: TRBJ2-1
CDR3: CASSLGLQDTPYEQYF; DNA: TGTGCCAGCAGCTTAGGTCTCCAGGACACTCCCTACGAGCAGTACTTC; D: .; V: TRBV7-9; size: once; J: TRBJ2-7
CDR3: CASSGGTGIFGGELFF; DNA: TGTGCCAGTAGTGGCGGGACAGGGATTTTTGGCGGGGAGCTGTTTTTT; D: TRBD1; V: TRBV19; size: .; J: TRBJ2-2
CDR3: CASSASGAPGELFF; DNA: TGTGCCAGCAGCGCCTCGGGGGCGCCCGGGGAGCTGTTTTTT; D: .; V: TRBV9; size: .; J: TRBJ2-2
CDR3: CASSLGLTGTEQYF; DNA: TGTGCCAGCAGCTTGGGCCTTACAGGGACCGAGCAGTACTTC; D: .; V: TRBV5-6; size: .; J: TRBJ2-7
CDR3: CASSQGVLTTSNEQFF; DNA: TGCGCCAGCAGCCAAGGAGTCCTTACTACGAGCAATGAGCAGTTCTTC; D: .; V: TRBV4-1; size: few; J: TRBJ2-1
CDR3: CASSESQPGQPQHF; DNA: TGCGCCAGCAGTGAGTCGCAACCAGGGCAGCCCCAGCATTTT; D: .; V: TRBV10-2; size: .; J: TRBJ1-5
CDR3: CASGQFYYEQYF; DNA: TGTGCCAGCGGACAGTTTTACTACGAGCAGTACTTC; D: .; V: TRBV2; size: .; J: TRBJ2-7
CDR3: CASSELRGGELFF; DNA: TGTGCCAGCAGTGAATTAAGGGGTGGGGAGCTGTTTTTT; D: .; V: TRBV6-1; size: .; J: TRBJ2-2
CDR3: CASSLRQGRNTGELFF; DNA: TGTGCCAGCAGCTTAAGGCAGGGACGAAACACCGGGGAGCTGTTTTTT; D: .; V: TRBV7-2; size: .; J: TRBJ2-2
CDR3: CASSPVKGYGYTF; DNA: TGTGCCAGCAGTCCCGTGAAGGGCTATGGCTACACCTTC; D: .; V: TRBV28; size: once; J: TRBJ1-2
CDR3: CAWSVKGARQETQYF; DNA: TGTGCCTGGAGTGTCAAAGGAGCGCGGCAGGAGACCCAGTACTTC; D: .; V: TRBV30; size: .; J: TRBJ2-5
CDR3: CASSLKDSGYGYTF; DNA: TGTGCCAGCAGTTTAAAGGACAGCGGCTATGGCTACACCTTC; D: .; V: TRBV27; size: .; J: TRBJ1-2
CDR3: CARSFYDRVNSPLHF; DNA: TGTGCCAGATCGTTTTATGACAGGGTAAATTCACCCCTCCACTTT; D: TRBD1; V: TRBV2; size: .; J: TRBJ1-6
CDR3: CASSLGVTTGANVLTF; DNA: TGCGCCAGCAGCTTGGGTGTGACAACTGGGGCCAACGTCCTGACTTTC; D: .; V: TRBV5-1; size: .; J: TRBJ2-6
CDR3: CAIKYEREGDEQFF; DNA: TGTGCCATCAAGTACGAGCGGGAGGGCGATGAGCAGTTCTTC; D: TRBD2; V: TRBV10-3; size: .; J: TRBJ2-1
CDR3: CASSQDMSGRPLSTDTQYF; DNA: TGCGCCAGCAGCCAAGATATGAGCGGGAGGCCTCTCAGCACAGATACGCAGTATTTT; D: TRBD2; V: TRBV4-1; size: .; J: TRBJ2-3
CDR3: CASSPRAQGAAEAFF; DNA: TGTGCCAGCTCACCACGAGCCCAGGGGGCCGCTGAAGCTTTCTTT; D: TRBD1; V: TRBV18; size: .; J: TRBJ1-1
CDR3: CASSLASSSYNEQFF; DNA: TGTGCCAGCAGCTTGGCTTCCAGCTCCTACAATGAGCAGTTCTTC; D: .; V: TRBV5-4; size: .; J: TRBJ2-1
CDR3: CASSERGRNTEAFF; DNA: TGTGCCAGCAGTGAACGGGGGAGGAACACTGAAGCTTTCTTT; D: .; V: TRBV2; size: .; J: TRBJ1-1
CDR3: CASSLSYGGSGANVLTF; DNA: TGCGCCAGCAGCTTGTCTTATGGGGGTAGTGGGGCCAACGTCCTGACTTTC; D: .; V: TRBV5-1; size: .; J: TRBJ2-6
CDR3: CASSPSNGLTYEQYF; DNA: TGTGCCAGCAGCCCAAGCAACGGTCTAACCTACGAGCAGTACTTC; D: .; V: TRBV5-4; size: .; J: TRBJ2-7
CDR3: CASSADRGGEQYF; DNA: TGTGCCAGCAGCGCGGACAGGGGAGGTGAGCAGTACTTC; D: TRBD1; V: TRBV6-1; size: .; J: TRBJ2-7
CDR3: CASSGDFRTGDTEAFF; DNA: TGCGCCAGCAGCGGGGATTTCAGGACAGGGGACACTGAAGCTTTCTTT; D: TRBD1; V: TRBV5-1; size: .; J: TRBJ1-1